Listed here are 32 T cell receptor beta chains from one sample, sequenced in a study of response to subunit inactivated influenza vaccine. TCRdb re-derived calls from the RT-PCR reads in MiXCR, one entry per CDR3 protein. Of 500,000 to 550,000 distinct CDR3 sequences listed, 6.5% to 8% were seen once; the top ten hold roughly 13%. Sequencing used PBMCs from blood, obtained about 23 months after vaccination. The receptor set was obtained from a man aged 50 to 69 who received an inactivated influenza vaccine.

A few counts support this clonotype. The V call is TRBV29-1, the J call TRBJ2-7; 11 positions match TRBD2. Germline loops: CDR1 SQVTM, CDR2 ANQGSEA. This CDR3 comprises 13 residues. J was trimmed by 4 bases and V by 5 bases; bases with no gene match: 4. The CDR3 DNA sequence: TGCAGCGTTCGTAGCGGGGGGGGTTACGAGCAGTACTTC. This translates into CSVRSGGGYEQYF.

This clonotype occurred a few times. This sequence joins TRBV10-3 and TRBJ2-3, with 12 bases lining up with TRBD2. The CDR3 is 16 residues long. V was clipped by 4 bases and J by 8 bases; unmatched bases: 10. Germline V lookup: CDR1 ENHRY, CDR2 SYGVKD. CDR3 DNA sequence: TGTGCCATCAGTGCCCCACTAGCGGGGGGTCGTTTTACGCAGTATTTT. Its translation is CAISAPLAGGRFTQYF.

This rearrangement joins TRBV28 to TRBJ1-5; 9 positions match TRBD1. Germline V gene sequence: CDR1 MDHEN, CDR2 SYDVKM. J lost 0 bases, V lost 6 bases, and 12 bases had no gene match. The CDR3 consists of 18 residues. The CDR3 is CASRTGGSQALSNQPQHF. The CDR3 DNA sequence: TGTGCCAGCAGAACAGGGGGCTCGCAAGCCCTTAGCAATCAGCCCCAGCATTTT.

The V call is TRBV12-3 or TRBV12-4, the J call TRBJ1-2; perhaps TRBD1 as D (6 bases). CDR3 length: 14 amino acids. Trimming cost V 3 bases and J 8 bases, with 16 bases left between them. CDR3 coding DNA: TGTGCCAGCAGTTTGATCGGGGGCGCTAGGGGCTACACCTTC. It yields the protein CASSLIGGARGYTF.

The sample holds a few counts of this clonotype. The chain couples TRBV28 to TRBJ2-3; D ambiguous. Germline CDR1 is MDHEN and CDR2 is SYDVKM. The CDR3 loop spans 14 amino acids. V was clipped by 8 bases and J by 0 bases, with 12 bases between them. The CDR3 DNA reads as TGTGCCAGCTCCCGCTATGCCAGCACAGATACGCAGTATTTT. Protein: CASSRYASTDTQYF.

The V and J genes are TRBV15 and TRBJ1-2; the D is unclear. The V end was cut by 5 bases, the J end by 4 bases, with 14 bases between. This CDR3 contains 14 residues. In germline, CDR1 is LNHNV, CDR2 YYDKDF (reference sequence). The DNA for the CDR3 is TGTGCCACCAGCGGCCTCGTCAGAGGCTATGGCTACACCTTC. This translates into CATSGLVRGYGYTF.

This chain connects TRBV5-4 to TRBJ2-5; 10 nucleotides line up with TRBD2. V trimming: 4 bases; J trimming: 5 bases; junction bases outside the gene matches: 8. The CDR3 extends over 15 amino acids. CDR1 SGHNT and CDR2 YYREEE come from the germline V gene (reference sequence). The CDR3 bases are TGTGCCAGCAGCCCCCAGCGGGGGGGCTATGAGACCCAGTACTTC. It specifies CASSPQRGGYETQYF.

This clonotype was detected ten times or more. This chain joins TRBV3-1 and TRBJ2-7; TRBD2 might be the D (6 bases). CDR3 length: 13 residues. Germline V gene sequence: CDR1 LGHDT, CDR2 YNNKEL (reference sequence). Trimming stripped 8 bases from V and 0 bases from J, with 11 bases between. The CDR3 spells CASRRASSYEQYF. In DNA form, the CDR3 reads TGTGCCAGCCGGAGGGCTTCCTCCTACGAGCAGTACTTC.

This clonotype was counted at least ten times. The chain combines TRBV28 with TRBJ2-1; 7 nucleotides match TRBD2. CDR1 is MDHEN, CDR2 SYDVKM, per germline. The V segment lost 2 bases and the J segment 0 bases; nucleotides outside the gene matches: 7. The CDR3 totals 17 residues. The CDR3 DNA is TGTGCCAGCAGTTTAGGTCAGCGCGGGAGCTCCTACAATGAGCAGTTCTTC. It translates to CASSLGQRGSSYNEQFF.

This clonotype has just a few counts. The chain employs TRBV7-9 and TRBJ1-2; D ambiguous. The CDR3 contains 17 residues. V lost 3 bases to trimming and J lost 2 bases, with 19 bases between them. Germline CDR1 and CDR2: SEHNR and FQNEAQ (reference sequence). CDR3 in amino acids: CASSLGFSHDGNYGYTF. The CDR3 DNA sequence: TGTGCCAGCAGCTTGGGTTTCTCCCACGACGGGAACTATGGCTACACCTTC.

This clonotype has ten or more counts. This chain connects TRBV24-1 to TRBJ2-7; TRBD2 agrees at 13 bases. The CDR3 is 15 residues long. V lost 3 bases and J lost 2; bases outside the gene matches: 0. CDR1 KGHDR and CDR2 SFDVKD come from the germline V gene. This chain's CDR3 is CATSDGLAGAYEQYF. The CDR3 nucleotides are TGTGCCACCAGTGATGGACTAGCGGGGGCCTACGAGCAGTACTTC.

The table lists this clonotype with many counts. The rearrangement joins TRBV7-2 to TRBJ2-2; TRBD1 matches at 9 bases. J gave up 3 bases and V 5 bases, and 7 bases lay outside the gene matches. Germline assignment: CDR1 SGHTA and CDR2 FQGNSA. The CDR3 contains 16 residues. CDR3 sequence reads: CASSTGTGYDTGELFF. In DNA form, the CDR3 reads TGTGCCAGCAGCACCGGGACAGGGTATGACACCGGGGAGCTGTTTTTT. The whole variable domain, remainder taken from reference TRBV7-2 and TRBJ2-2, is GAGVSQSPSNKVTEKGKDVELRCDPISGHTALYWYRQSLGQGLEFLIYFQGNSAPDKSGLPSDRFSAERTGGSVSTLTIQRTQQEDSAVYLCASSTGTGYDTGELFFGEGSRLTVL.

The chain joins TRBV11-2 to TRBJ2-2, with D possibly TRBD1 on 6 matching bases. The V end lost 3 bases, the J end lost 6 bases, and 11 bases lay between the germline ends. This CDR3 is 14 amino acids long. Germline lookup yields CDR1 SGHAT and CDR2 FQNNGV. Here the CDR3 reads CASSFRTGPGELFF. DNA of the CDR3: TGTGCCAGCAGCTTTCGAACAGGGCCCGGGGAGCTGTTTTTT.

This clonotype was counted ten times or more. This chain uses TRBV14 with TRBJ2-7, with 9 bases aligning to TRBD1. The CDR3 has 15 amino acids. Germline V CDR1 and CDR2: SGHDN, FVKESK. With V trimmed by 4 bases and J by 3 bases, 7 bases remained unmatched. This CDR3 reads CASSPSGQGLYEQYF. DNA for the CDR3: TGTGCCAGCAGCCCATCGGGACAGGGCCTCTACGAGCAGTACTTC.

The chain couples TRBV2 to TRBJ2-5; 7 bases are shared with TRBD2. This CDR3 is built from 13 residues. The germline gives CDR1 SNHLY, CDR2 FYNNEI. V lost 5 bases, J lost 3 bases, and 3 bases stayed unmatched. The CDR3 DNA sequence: TGTGCCAGCAGTTGGAGCGGGGAAGAGACCCAGTACTTC. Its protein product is CASSWSGEETQYF.

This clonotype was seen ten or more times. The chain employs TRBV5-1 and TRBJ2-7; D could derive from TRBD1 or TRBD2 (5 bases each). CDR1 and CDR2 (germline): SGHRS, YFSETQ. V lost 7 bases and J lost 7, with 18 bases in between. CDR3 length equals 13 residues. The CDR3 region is CASSGQPSGEQYF. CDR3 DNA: TGCGCCAGCTCAGGACAACCGTCGGGGGAGCAGTACTTC.

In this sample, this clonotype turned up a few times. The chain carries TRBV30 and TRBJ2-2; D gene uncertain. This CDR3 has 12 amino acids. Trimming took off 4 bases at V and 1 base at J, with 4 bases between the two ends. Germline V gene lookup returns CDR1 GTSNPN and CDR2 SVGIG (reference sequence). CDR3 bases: TGTGCCTGGACGCAGAACACCGGGGAGCTGTTTTTT. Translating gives CAWTQNTGELFF.

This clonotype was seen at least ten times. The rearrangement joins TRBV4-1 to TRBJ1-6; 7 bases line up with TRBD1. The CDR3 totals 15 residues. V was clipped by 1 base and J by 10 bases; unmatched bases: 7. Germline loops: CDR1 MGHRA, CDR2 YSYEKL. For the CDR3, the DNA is TGCGCCAGCAGCCAAGCAACAGGGGTAGGCTCACCCCTCCACTTT. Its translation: CASSQATGVGSPLHF.

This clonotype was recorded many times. CDR3 in DNA: TGTGCCAGCAGCCAAGAAGGGACGCGGGGCGAAAAACTGTTTTTT. It specifies CASSQEGTRGEKLFF. The rearrangement uses TRBV4-2 and TRBJ1-4; a weak D match, TRBD1 (5 bases). The ends were cut back, 0 bases at V and 8 bases at J, with 13 bases in the middle. Germline assignment: CDR1 LGHNA and CDR2 YNFKEQ. CDR3 length: 15 amino acids.

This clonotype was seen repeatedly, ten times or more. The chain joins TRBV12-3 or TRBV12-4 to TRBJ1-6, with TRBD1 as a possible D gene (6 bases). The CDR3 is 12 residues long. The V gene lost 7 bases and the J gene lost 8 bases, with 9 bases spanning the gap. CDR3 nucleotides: TGTGCCAGCACGGACAGATATTCACCCCTCCACTTT. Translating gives CASTDRYSPLHF.

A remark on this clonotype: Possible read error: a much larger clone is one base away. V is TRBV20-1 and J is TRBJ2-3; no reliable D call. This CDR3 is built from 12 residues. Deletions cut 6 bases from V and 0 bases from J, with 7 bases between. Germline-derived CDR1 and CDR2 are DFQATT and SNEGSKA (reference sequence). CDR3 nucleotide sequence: TGCAGTGCCATGGCAAGCACAGATACGCAGTATTTT. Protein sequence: CSAMASTDTQYF.

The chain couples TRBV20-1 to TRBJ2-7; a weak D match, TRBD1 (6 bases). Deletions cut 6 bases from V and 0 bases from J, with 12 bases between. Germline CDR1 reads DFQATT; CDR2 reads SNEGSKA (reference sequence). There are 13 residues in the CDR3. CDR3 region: CSAEGTNSYEQYF. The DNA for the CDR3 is TGCAGTGCCGAGGGGACAAACTCCTACGAGCAGTACTTC.

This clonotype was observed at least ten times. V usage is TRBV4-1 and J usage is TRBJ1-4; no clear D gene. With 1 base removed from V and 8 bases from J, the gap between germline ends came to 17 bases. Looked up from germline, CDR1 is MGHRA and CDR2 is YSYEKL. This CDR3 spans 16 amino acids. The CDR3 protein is CASSQGIDHPYEKLFF. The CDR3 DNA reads TGCGCCAGCAGCCAAGGGATCGACCACCCTTACGAAAAACTGTTTTTT.

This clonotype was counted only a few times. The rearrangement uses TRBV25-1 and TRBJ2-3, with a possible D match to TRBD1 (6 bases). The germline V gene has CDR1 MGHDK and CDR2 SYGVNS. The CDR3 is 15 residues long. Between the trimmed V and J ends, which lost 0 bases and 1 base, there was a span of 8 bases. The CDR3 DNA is TGTGCCAGCAGTGAATATTGGACAGGCACAGATACGCAGTATTTT. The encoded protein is CASSEYWTGTDTQYF.

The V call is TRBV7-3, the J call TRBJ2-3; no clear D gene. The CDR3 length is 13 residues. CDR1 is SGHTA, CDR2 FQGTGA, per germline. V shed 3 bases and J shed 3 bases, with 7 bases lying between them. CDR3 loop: CASSLQITDTQYF. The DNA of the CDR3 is TGTGCCAGCAGCTTGCAGATTACAGATACGCAGTATTTT.

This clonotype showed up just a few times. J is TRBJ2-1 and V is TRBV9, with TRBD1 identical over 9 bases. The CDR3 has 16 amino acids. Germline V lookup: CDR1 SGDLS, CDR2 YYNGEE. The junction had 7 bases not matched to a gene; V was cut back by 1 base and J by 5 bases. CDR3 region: CASSVLPRTGDNEQFF. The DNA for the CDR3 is TGTGCCAGCAGCGTACTCCCCCGGACAGGGGACAATGAGCAGTTCTTC.

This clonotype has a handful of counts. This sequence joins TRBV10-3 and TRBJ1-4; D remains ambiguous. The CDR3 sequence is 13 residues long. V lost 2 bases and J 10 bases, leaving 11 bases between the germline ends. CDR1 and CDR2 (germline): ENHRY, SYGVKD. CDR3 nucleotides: TGTGCCATCAGTGAGCCCCCCGCGGGAAAACTGTTTTTT. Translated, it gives CAISEPPAGKLFF.

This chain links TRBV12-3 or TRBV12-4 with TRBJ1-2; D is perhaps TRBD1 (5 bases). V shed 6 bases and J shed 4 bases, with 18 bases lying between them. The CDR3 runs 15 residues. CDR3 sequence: CASSLGRQRIYGYTF. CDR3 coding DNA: TGTGCCAGCAGCCTTGGCCGACAGCGGATCTATGGCTACACCTTC.

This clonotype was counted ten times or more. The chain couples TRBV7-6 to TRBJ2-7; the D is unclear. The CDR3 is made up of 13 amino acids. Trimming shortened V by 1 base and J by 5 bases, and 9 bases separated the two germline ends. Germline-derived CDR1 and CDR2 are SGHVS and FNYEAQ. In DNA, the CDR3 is TGTGCCAGCAGCTTAGGCATACGGGACGAGCAGTACTTC. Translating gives CASSLGIRDEQYF.

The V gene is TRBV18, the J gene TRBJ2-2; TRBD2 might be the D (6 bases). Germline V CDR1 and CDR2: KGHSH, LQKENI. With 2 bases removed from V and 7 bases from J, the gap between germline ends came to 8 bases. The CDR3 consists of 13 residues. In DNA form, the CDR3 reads TGTGCCAGCTCACCAAGGGAGGTCGGGGAGCTGTTTTTT. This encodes CASSPREVGELFF. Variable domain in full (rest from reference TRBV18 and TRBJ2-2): NAGVMQNPRHLVRRRGQEARLRCSPMKGHSHVYWYRQLPEEGLKFMVYLQKENIIDESGMPKERFSAEFPKEGPSILRIQQVVRGDSAAYFCASSPREVGELFFGEGSRLTVL.

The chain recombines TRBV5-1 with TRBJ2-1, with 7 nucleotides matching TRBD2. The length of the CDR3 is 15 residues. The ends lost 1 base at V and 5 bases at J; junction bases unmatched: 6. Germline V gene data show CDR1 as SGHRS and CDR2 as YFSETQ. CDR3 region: CASSLRVAGHNEQFF. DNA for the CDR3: TGCGCCAGCAGCTTGCGAGTAGCGGGTCACAATGAGCAGTTCTTC.

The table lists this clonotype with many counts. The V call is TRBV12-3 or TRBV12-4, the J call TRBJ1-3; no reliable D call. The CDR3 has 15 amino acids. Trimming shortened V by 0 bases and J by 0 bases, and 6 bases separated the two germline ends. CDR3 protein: CASSLAGFSGNTIYF. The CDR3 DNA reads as TGTGCCAGCAGTTTAGCAGGGTTCTCTGGAAACACCATATATTTT.